Listed here is a single T cell receptor beta chain. As yet, its antigen is unknown. The CDR3 is made up of 21 amino acids. Per germline, CDR1 LNHDA and CDR2 SQIVND (reference sequence). The entry originates in a study of monozygotic twins with inflammatory bowel disease. Study findings and constraints: The data did not back a single strong IBD-associated clonotype or signal. There was no way to distinguish the different T cell subtypes.

From approximately 3.5 ug of total RNA, each TCR library was prepared. Template-switch reactions added UMIs with a 6-nucleotide sample barcode. TCRdb reworked the 5' RACE reads into one entry per CDR3 protein, no DNA. This sample contains 330,000 or so distinct CDR3 sequences. Material: blood. The chain employs TRBV19 and TRBJ2-1; TCRdb returns TRBD2, unconfirmable since there is no DNA. This sequence was found in a human donor with ulcerative colitis or Crohn's disease, or a healthy co-twin of an affected twin (not recorded which). The CDR3 reads CASSIELSGTFQQITYNEQFF.